This TCR beta chain emerged from a study of shared clonotypes between healthy human individuals. Only in-frame clones appear in the TCRdb table, and some are missing; sequencing was by immunoSEQ multiplex PCR. Of under 2,000,000 clones in the sample, about 95% were seen once. Worth noting for this clone: Its antigen is still unknown.

Per the germline V gene, CDR1 is SGHNT and CDR2 is YYREEE (reference sequence). The CDR3 has 13 residues. The V and J ends lost 4 bases and 10 bases respectively, with 17 bases between them. CD45RO-negative CD8 cells positively selected for CCR7 made up the naive population, which excluded terminally differentiated effector memory CD45RA+ cells. Each donor was a Caucasian adult residing in Nashville, Tennessee. Findings and limits, study-wide: It was expected that sequencing depth would affect clonotype sharing among donors. Larger estimated richness was generally seen in naive subsets than in memory subsets. The researchers took only blood, and tissue repertoires probably look different.

Material for sequencing was naive CD8+ T cells sorted from blood. V is TRBV5-4 and J is TRBJ1-1, with D perhaps matching TRBD1 (6 bases). The receptor was derived from a man between 18 and 35 years old in good health. The DNA of the CDR3 is TGTGCCAGCAGCCTAGGCCGGGGGCCGCCAGCTTTCTTT. Its protein is CASSLGRGPPAFF.